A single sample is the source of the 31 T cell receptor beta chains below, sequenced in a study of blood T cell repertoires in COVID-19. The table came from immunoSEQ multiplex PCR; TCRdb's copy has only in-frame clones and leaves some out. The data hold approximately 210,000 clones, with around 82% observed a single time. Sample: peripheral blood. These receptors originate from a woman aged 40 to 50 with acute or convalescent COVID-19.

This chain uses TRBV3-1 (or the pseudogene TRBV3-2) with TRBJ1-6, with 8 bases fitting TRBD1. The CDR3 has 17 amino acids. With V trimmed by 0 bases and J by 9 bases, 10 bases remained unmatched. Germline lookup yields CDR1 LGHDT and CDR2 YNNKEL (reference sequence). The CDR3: CASSQDLDREGGSPLHF. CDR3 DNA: TGTGCCAGCAGCCAAGATCTGGACAGGGAGGGTGGTTCACCCCTCCACTTT.

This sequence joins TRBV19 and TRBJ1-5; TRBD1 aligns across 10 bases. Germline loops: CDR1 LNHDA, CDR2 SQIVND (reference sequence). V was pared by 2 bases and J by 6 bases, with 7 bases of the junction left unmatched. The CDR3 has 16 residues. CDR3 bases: TGTGCCAGTAGTATACCGACAGGGGGCGGTGGTCAGCCCCAGCATTTT. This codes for CASSIPTGGGGQPQHF.

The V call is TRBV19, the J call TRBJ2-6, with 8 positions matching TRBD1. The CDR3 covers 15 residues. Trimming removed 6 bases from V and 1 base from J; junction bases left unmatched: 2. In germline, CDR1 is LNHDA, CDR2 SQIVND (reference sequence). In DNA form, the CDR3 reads TGTGCCAGTAGCCGACAGGGGTCTGGGGCCAACGTCCTGACTTTC. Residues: CASSRQGSGANVLTF.

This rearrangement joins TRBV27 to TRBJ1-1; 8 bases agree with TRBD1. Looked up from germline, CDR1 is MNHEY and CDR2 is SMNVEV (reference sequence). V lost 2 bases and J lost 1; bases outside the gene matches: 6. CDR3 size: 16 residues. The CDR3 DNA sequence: TGTGCCAGCAGTTTAGGCAGGGGGCGCTGGAACACTGAAGCTTTCTTT. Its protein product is CASSLGRGRWNTEAFF.

The CDR3 DNA sequence: TGTGCCAGCAGCGTTATACTAGCGAATAGCGAGCAGTTCTTC. Its protein product is CASSVILANSEQFF. V and J are TRBV9 and TRBJ2-1; 7 bases align to TRBD2. The V and J ends lost 2 bases and 10 bases, in that order; junction bases with no gene match: 9. CDR1 SGDLS and CDR2 YYNGEE come from the germline V gene. There are 14 residues in the CDR3.

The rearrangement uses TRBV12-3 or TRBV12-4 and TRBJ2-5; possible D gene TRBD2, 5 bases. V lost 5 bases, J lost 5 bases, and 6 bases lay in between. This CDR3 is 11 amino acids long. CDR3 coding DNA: TGTGCCAGCAGTCAGCGGGAGACCCAGTACTTC. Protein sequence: CASSQRETQYF.

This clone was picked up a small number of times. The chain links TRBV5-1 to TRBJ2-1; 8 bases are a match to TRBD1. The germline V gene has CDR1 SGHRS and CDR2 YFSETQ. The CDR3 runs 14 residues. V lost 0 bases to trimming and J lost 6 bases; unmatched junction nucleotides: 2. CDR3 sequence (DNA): TGCGCCAGCAGCTTGGAGGACAGGGTCAATGAGCAGTTCTTC. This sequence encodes CASSLEDRVNEQFF.

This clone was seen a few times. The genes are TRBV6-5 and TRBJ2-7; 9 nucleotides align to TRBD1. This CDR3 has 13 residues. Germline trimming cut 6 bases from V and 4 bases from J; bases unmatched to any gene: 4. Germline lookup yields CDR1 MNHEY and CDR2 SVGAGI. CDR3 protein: CASSWGQGYEQYF. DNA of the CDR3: TGTGCCAGCAGCTGGGGACAGGGTTACGAGCAGTACTTC.

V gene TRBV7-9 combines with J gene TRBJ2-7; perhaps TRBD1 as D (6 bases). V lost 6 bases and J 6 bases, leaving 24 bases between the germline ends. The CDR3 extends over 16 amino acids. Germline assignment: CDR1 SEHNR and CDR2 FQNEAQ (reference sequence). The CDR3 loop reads CASSQLENRDSLEQYF. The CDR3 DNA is TGTGCCAGCAGTCAACTCGAGAACAGGGATTCCCTCGAGCAGTACTTC.

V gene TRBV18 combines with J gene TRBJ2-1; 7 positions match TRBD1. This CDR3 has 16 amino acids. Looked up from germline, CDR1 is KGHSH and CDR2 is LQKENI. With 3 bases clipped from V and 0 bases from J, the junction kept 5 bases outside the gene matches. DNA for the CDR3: TGTGCCAGCTCACCTCCGGGACAGAGCTCCTACAATGAGCAGTTCTTC. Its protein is CASSPPGQSSYNEQFF. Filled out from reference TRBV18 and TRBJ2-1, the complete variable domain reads NAGVMQNPRHLVRRRGQEARLRCSPMKGHSHVYWYRQLPEEGLKFMVYLQKENIIDESGMPKERFSAEFPKEGPSILRIQQVVRGDSAAYFCASSPPGQSSYNEQFFGPGTRLTVL.

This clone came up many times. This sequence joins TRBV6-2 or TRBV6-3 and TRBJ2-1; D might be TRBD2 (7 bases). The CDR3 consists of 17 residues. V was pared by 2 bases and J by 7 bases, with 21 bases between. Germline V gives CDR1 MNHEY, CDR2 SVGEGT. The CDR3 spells CASSYGTTPGDRNEQFF. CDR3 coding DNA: TGTGCCAGCAGTTACGGGACTACCCCGGGAGACAGGAATGAGCAGTTCTTC.

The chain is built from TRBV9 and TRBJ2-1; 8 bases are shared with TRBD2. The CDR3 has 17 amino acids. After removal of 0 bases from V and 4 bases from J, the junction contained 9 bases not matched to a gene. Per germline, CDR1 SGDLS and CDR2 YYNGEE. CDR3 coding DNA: TGTGCCAGCAGCGTAGGAGATAGCGGGACGCCTTACAATGAGCAGTTCTTC. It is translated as CASSVGDSGTPYNEQFF.

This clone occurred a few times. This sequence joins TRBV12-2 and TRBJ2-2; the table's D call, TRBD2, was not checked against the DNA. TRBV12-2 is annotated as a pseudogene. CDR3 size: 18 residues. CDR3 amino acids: CASRLVHRAREDTGELFF. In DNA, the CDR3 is TGTGCAAGTCGCTTAGTTCACAGAGCGAGGGAGGACACCGGGGAGCTGTTTTTT.

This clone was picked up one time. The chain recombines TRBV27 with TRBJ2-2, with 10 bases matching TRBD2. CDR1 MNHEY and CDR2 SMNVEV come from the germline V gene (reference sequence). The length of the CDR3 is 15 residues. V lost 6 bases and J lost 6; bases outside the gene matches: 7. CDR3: CASRPLAGVSGELFF. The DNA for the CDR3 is TGTGCCAGCAGACCGCTAGCGGGAGTGTCCGGGGAGCTGTTTTTT.

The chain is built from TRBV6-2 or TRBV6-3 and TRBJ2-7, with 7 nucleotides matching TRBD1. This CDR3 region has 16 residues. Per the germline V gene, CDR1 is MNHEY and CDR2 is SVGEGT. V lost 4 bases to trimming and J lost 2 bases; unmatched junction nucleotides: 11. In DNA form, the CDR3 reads TGTGCCAGCAGTTCCCCCCGGGACAGCAACACCTACGAGCAGTACTTC. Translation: CASSSPRDSNTYEQYF.

The CDR3 region is CASSPGLAVKETQYF. In DNA form, the CDR3 reads TGTGCCAGCAGCCCGGGACTAGCGGTCAAAGAGACCCAGTACTTC. The J gene is TRBJ2-5, the V gene TRBV7-2; TRBD2 aligns across 11 bases. The CDR3 is made up of 15 amino acids. Looked up from germline, CDR1 is SGHTA and CDR2 is FQGNSA. V gave up 5 bases and J gave up 3 bases; unmatched junction bases: 5.

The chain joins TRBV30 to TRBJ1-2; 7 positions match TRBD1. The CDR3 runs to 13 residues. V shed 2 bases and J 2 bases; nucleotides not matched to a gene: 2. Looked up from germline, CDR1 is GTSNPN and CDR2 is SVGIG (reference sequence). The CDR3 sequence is CAWSYRGNYGYTF. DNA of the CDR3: TGTGCCTGGAGTTACAGGGGAAACTATGGCTACACCTTC.

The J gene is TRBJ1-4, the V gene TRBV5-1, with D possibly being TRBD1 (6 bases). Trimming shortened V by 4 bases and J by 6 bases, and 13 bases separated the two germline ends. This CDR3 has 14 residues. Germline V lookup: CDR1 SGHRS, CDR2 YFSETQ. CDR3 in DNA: TGCGCCAGCAGCCCGGACAGACGATATGAAAAACTGTTTTTT. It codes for CASSPDRRYEKLFF.

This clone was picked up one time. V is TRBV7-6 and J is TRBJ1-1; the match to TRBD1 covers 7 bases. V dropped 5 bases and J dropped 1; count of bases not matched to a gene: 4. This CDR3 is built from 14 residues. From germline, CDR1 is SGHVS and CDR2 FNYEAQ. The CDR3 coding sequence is TGTGCCAGCAGCGAGGACAGGCGGAACACTGAAGCTTTCTTT. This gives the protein CASSEDRRNTEAFF.

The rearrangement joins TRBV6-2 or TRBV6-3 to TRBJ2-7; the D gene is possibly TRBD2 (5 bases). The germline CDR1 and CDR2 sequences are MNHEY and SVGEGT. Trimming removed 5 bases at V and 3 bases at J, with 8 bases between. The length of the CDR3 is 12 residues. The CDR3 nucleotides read TGTGCCAGCAGTGGTGGGAGCTACGAGCAGTACTTC. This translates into CASSGGSYEQYF.

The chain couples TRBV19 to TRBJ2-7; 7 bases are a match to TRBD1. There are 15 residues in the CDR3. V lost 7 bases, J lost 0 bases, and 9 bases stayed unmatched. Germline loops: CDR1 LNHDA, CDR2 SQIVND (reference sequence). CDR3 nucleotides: TGTGCCAGTACAAGGGAGAGGGGGCCCTCCTACGAGCAGTACTTC. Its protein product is CASTRERGPSYEQYF.

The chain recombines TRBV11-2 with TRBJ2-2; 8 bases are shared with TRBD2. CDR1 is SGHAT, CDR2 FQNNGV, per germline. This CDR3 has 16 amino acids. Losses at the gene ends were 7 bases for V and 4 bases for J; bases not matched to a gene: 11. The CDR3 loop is CASIPAGGEGTGELFF. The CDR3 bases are TGTGCCAGCATCCCTGCGGGGGGCGAAGGCACCGGGGAGCTGTTTTTT.

The CDR3 here is CASSLGTGGTYGYTF. The DNA for the CDR3 is TGTGCCAGCAGCTTAGGGACAGGGGGCACCTATGGCTACACCTTC. The J gene is TRBJ1-2, the V gene TRBV3-1 (or the pseudogene TRBV3-2), with TRBD1 identical over 12 bases. Germline CDR1 LGHDT, CDR2 YNNKEL (reference sequence). CDR3 length: 15 amino acids. The V and J ends lost 5 bases and 4 bases, in that order; junction bases with no gene match: 5.

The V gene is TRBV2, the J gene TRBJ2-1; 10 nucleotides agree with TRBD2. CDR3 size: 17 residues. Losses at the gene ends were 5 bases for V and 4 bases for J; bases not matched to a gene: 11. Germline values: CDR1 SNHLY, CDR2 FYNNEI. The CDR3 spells CASSTASGGAGYNEQFF. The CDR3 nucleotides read TGTGCCAGCAGTACGGCTAGCGGGGGAGCGGGGTACAATGAGCAGTTCTTC.

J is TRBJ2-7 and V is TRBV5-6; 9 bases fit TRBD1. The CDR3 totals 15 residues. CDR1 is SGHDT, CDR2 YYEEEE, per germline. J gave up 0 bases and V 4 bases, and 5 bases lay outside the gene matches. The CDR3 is CASSPGTGSSYEQYF. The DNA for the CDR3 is TGTGCCAGCAGCCCCGGGACAGGGAGCTCCTACGAGCAGTACTTC.

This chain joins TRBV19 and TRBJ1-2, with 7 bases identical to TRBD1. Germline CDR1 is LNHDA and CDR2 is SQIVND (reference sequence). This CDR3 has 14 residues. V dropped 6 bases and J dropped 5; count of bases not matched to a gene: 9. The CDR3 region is CASRPMDRTYGYTF. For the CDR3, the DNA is TGTGCCAGTAGGCCGATGGACAGGACGTATGGCTACACCTTC.

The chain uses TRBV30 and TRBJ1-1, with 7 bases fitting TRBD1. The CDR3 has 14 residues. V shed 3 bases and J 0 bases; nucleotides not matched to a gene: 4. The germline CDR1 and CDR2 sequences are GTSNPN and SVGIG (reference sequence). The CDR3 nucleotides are TGTGCCTGGAGGTCGACAGGGTTGAACACTGAAGCTTTCTTT. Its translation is CAWRSTGLNTEAFF.

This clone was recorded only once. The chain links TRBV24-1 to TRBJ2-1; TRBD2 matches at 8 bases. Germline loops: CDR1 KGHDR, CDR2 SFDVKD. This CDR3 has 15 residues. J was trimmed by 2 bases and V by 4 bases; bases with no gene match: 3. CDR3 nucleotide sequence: TGTGCCACCAGTGAGGCGGGGGGACCCTACAATGAGCAGTTCTTC. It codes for CATSEAGGPYNEQFF.

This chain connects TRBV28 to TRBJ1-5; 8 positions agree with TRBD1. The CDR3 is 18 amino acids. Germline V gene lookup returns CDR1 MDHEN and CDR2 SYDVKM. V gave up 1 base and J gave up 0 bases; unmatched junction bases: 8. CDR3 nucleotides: TGTGCCAGCAGTTTATTGGGCAGGGGGCGCAATAGCAATCAGCCCCAGCATTTT. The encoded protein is CASSLLGRGRNSNQPQHF.

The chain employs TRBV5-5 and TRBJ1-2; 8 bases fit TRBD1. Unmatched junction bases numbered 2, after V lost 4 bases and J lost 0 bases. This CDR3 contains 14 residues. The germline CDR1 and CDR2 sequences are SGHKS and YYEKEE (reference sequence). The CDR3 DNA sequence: TGTGCCAGCAGCCAGGACAGGGCTAACTATGGCTACACCTTC. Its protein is CASSQDRANYGYTF.

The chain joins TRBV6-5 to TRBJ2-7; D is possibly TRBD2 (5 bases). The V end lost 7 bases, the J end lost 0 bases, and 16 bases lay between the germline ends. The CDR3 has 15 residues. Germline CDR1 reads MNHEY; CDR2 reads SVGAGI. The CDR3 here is CASTLTGISSYEQYF. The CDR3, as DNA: TGTGCCAGCACCCTGACCGGGATTAGCTCCTACGAGCAGTACTTC.